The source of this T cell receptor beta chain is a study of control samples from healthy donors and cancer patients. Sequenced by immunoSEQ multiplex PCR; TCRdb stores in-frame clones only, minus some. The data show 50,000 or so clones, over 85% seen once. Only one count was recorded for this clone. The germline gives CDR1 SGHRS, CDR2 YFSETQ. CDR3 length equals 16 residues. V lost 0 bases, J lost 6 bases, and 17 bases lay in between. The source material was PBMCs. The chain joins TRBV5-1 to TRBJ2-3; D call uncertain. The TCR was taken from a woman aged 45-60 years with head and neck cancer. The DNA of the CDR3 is TGCGCCAGCAGCTTGGGCCCTGCGGTAGGGTCCGATACGCAGTATTTT. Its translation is CASSLGPAVGSDTQYF.